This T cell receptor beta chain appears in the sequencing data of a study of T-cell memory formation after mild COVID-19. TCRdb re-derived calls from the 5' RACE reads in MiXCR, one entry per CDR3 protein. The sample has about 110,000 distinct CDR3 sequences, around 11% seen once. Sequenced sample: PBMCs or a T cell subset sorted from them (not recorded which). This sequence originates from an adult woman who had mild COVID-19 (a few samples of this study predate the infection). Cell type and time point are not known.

The CDR3 nucleotides are TGTGCCAGCAGCGTAGACGGGAGCGAGATTCAGTACTTC. Its translation is CASSVDGSEIQYF. This rearrangement joins TRBV9 to TRBJ2-4; the D gene is possibly TRBD2 (6 bases). CDR1 and CDR2 from the germline V gene are SGDLS and YYNGEE. V was clipped by 0 bases and J by 10 bases, with 11 bases between them. This CDR3 comprises 13 residues.